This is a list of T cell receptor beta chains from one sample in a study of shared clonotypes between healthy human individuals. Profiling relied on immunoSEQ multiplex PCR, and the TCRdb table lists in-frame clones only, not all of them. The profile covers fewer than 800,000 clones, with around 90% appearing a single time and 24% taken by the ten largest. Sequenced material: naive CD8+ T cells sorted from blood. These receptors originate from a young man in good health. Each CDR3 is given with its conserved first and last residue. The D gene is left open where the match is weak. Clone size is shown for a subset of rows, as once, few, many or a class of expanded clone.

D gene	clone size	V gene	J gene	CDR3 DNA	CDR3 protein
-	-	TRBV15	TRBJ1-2	TGTGCCACCAGCAGAGATGAAGCAACCGAGTATGGCTACACCTTC	CATSRDEATEYGYTF
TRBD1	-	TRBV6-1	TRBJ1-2	TGTGCCAGCAGCCCGGGACAGCTCTATGGCTACACCTTC	CASSPGQLYGYTF
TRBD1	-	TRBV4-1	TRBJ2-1	TGCGCCAGCAGCCAAGACAACAGGGGAGAGCAGTTCTTC	CASSQDNRGEQFF
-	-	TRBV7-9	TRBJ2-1	TGTGCCAGCAGCCCCCCGGGGGTCTCCTACAATGAGCAGTTCTTC	CASSPPGVSYNEQFF
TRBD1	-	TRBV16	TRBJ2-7	TGTGCCAGCAGCCAATCGGCGGGACAGGGGTACGAGCAGTACTTC	CASSQSAGQGYEQYF
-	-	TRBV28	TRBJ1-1	TGTGCCAGCAGACCCGACAGGATGAACACTGAAGCTTTCTTT	CASRPDRMNTEAFF
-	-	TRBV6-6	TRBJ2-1	TGTGCCAGCACCGGCGGCGCCAATGAGCAGTTCTTC	CASTGGANEQFF
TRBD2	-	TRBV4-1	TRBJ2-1	TGCGCCAGCAGCCAAGTTCCCCCGGGGGGGAGCTCCTACAATGAGCAGTTCTTC	CASSQVPPGGSSYNEQFF
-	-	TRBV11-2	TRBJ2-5	TGTGCCAGCAGCTTAGAAGAGACCCAGTACTTC	CASSLEETQYF
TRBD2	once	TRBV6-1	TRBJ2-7	TGTGCCAGCAGATGGGCGGGAGGCTTCTACGAGCAGTACTTC	CASRWAGGFYEQYF
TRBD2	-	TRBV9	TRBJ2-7	TGTGCCAGCAGCGTAGATCTAGCGGGAGCGGGGGAGCAGTACTTC	CASSVDLAGAGEQYF
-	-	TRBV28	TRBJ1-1	TGTGCCAGCAGTCCTTGGACCGGAACGGCTGAAGCTTTCTTT	CASSPWTGTAEAFF
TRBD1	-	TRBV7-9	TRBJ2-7	TGTGCCAGCAGCACTCGGACAGGGATTAACCGGGAGCAGTACTTC	CASSTRTGINREQYF
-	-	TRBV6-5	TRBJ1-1	TGTGCCAGCAGTTACTCGAGGGGTCTGGGGACTGAAGCTTTCTTT	CASSYSRGLGTEAFF
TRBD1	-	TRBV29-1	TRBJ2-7	TGCAGCGTTGAAGGGACAGGGATTTCCTACGAGCAGTACTTC	CSVEGTGISYEQYF
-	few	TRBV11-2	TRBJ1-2	TGTGCCAGCAGGGACGGGTCCTATGGCTACACCTTC	CASRDGSYGYTF
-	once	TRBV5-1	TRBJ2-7	TGCGCCAGCAGCTTCGGCTACGAGCAGTACTTC	CASSFGYEQYF
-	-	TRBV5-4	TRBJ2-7	TGTGCCAGCAGCCTGGGGGCAGGGTCCTCCTACGAGCAGTACTTC	CASSLGAGSSYEQYF
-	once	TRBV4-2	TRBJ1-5	TGTGCCAGCAGCCAAGAGAGAGGGGATAGCAATCAGCCCCAGCATTTT	CASSQERGDSNQPQHF
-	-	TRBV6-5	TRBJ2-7	TGTGCCAGCAGTTACTCACATGGGAACGAGCAGTACTTC	CASSYSHGNEQYF